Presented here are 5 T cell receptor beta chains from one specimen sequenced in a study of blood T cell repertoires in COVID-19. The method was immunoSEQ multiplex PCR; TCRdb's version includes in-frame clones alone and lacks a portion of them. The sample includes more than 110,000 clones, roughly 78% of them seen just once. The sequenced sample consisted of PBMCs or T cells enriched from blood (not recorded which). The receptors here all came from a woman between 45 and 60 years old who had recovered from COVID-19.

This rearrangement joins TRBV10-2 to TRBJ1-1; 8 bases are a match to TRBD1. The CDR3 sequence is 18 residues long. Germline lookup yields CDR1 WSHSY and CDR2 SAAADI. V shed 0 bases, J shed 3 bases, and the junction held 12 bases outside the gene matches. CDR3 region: CASSESDRAGAGDTEAFF. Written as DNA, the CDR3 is TGCGCCAGCAGTGAGTCGGACAGGGCCGGAGCCGGGGACACTGAAGCTTTCTTT.

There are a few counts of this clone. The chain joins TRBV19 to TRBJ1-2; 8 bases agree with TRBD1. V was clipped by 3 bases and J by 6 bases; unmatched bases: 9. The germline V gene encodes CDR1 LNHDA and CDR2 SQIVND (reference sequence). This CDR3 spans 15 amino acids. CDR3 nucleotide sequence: TGTGCCAGTAGTATTGGGCAGGGGGCGTTAAATGGCTACACCTTC. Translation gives CASSIGQGALNGYTF.

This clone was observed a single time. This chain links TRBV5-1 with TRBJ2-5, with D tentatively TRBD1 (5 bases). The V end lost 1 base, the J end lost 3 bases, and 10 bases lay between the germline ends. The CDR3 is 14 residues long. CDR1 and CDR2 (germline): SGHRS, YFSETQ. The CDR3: CASSLSGPKETQYF. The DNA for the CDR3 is TGCGCCAGCAGCTTGTCAGGGCCTAAAGAGACCCAGTACTTC. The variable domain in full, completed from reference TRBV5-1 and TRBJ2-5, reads KAGVTQTPRYLIKTRGQQVTLSCSPISGHRSVSWYQQTPGQGLQFLFEYFSETQRNKGNFPGRFSGRQFSNSRSEMNVSTLELGDSALYLCASSLSGPKETQYFGPGTRLLVL.

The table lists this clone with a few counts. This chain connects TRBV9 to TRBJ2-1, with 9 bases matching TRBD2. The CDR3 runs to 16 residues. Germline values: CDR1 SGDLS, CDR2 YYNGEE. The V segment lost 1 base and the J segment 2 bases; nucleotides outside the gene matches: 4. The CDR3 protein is CASSVLAGVTYNEQFF. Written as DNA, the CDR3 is TGTGCCAGCAGCGTATTAGCGGGGGTTACCTACAATGAGCAGTTCTTC.

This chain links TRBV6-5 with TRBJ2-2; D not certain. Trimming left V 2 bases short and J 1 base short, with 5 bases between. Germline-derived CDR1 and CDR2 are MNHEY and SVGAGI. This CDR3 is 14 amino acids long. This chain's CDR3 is CASSYGRNTGELFF. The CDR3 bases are TGTGCCAGCAGTTACGGCAGGAACACCGGGGAGCTGTTTTTT.